These 8 T cell receptor beta chains originate from one sample sequenced in a study of blood T cell repertoires in COVID-19. Profiled with immunoSEQ multiplex PCR; TCRdb holds only in-frame clones, not every one. The data contain approximately 230,000 clones, around 86% of them seen just once; the ten biggest clones take up roughly 2.3%. Sequenced sample: peripheral blood. These receptors all come from a man under 40 who had recovered from COVID-19.

The chain couples TRBV7-9 to TRBJ2-5; 15 nucleotides align to TRBD2. The CDR3 covers 16 residues. Unmatched junction bases numbered 1, after V lost 3 bases and J lost 2 bases. Germline V gene data show CDR1 as SEHNR and CDR2 as FQNEAQ (reference sequence). The CDR3 is CASSFGTSGGQETQYF. The CDR3 nucleotides are TGTGCCAGCAGCTTCGGGACTAGCGGGGGGCAAGAGACCCAGTACTTC.

The chain couples TRBV15 to TRBJ2-7, with D tentatively TRBD2 (6 bases). The CDR3 extends over 14 amino acids. The germline V gene has CDR1 LNHNV and CDR2 YYDKDF (reference sequence). V was cut by 5 bases and J by 6 bases, with 17 bases left in between. The CDR3 DNA is TGTGCCACCAGCCGCGTGGGGGGTCAGGTCGAGCAGTACTTC. Translating it yields CATSRVGGQVEQYF.

J is TRBJ1-6 and V is TRBV11-2, with 8 bases matching TRBD1. Germline-derived CDR1 and CDR2 are SGHAT and FQNNGV. There are 14 residues in the CDR3. The V and J ends lost 7 bases and 6 bases, in that order; junction bases with no gene match: 5. As DNA, the CDR3 is TGTGCCAGCACCAGGGACAGGACTAATTCACCCCTCCACTTT. This sequence encodes CASTRDRTNSPLHF.

V usage is TRBV7-8 and J usage is TRBJ2-2, with a tentative D call TRBD1 (6 bases). CDR1 and CDR2 from the germline V gene are SGHVS and FQNEAQ. The CDR3 is 15 amino acids. V dropped 5 bases and J dropped 5 bases, with 15 bases sitting between them. CDR3 sequence: CASSARTARTGELFF. DNA for the CDR3: TGTGCCAGCAGCGCCCGGACAGCTCGGACCGGGGAGCTGTTTTTT.

This sequence joins TRBV5-4 and TRBJ1-4; D is unclear. The germline gives CDR1 SGHNT, CDR2 YYREEE (reference sequence). There are 14 residues in the CDR3. Trimming removed 3 bases at V and 0 bases at J, with 6 bases between. The CDR3 here is CASSSEATNEKLFF. The CDR3 coding sequence is TGTGCCAGCAGCTCAGAGGCAACTAATGAAAAACTGTTTTTT.

The CDR3 sequence is CASRELAGNTEAFF. In nucleotides, the CDR3 is TGCGCCAGCAGGGAGCTAGCGGGGAACACTGAAGCTTTCTTT. The rearrangement links TRBV5-1 to TRBJ1-1; D remains ambiguous. The length of the CDR3 is 14 residues. V was cut by 5 bases and J by 1 base, with 12 bases left in between. Germline V gene data show CDR1 as SGHRS and CDR2 as YFSETQ.

The chain links TRBV7-6 to TRBJ2-7, with TRBD1 matching over 9 bases. The V gene's germline CDR1 is SGHVS and CDR2 FNYEAQ. This CDR3 spans 15 amino acids. The V and J ends lost 1 base and 6 bases, in that order; junction bases with no gene match: 7. The CDR3 loop is CASSLGGTGWVEQYF. CDR3 coding DNA: TGTGCCAGCAGCTTAGGCGGGACAGGGTGGGTCGAGCAGTACTTC.

Only one count was recorded for this clone. The chain uses TRBV10-1 and TRBJ2-3; the match to TRBD2 covers 7 bases. Germline loops: CDR1 WNHNN, CDR2 SYGVQD (reference sequence). V lost 0 bases and J lost 3; bases outside the gene matches: 6. The CDR3 is 16 residues long. The CDR3 sequence is CASSESGGAKTDTQYF. The CDR3 nucleotides read TGCGCCAGCAGTGAGTCGGGAGGGGCTAAGACAGATACGCAGTATTTT.